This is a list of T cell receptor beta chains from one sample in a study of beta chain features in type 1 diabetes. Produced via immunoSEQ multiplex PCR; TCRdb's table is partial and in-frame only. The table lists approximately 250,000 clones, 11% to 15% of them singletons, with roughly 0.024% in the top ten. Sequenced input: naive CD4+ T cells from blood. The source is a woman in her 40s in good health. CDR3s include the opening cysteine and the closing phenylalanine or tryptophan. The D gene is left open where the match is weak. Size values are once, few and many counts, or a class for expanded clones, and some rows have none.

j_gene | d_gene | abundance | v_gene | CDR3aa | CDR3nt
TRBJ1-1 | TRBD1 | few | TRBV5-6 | CASSRTRDRVLNTEAFF | TGTGCCAGCAGCCGGACCCGGGACAGGGTACTGAACACTGAAGCTTTCTTT
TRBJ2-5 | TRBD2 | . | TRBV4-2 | CASSQDGLAGQETQYF | TGTGCCAGCAGCCAAGACGGACTAGCGGGACAAGAGACCCAGTACTTC
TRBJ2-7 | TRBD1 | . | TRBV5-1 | CASSTPETGTWEQYF | TGCGCCAGCAGCACCCCGGAGACAGGGACGTGGGAGCAGTACTTC
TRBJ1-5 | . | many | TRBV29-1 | CSVEMGDGPQHF | TGCAGCGTTGAGATGGGCGACGGGCCCCAGCATTTT
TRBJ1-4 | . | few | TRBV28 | CASSFRGEKLFF | TGTGCCAGCAGTTTCAGGGGTGAAAAACTGTTTTTT
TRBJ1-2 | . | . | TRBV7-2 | CASTPDSLYGYTF | TGTGCCAGCACCCCGGACAGCCTCTATGGCTACACCTTC
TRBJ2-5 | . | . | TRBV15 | CATSPGIEETQYF | TGTGCCACCTCCCCAGGGATCGAAGAGACCCAGTACTTC
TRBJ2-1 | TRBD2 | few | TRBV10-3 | CATQVGRGSYNEQFF | TGTGCCACCCAGGTTGGGCGGGGGTCCTACAATGAGCAGTTCTTC
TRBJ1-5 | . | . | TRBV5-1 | CASSPTGTAGQPQHF | TGCGCCAGCAGCCCTACAGGGACGGCTGGTCAGCCCCAGCATTTT
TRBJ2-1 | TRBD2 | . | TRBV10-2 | CASSFGRGGYNEQFF | TGCGCCAGCAGTTTTGGGCGGGGGGGGTACAATGAGCAGTTCTTC
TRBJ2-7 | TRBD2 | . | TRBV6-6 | CASKASGGNEQYF | TGTGCCAGCAAGGCTAGCGGGGGTAACGAGCAGTACTTC
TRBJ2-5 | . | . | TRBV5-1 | CASSYGTDGQETQYF | TGCGCCAGCAGCTACGGGACTGACGGCCAAGAGACCCAGTACTTC
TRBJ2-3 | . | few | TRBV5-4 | CASSLGQRTDTQYF | TGTGCCAGCAGCTTAGGACAGCGCACAGATACGCAGTATTTT
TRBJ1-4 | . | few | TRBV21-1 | CASSKGTGEHEKLFF | TGTGCCAGCAGCAAAGGGACAGGGGAGCATGAAAAACTGTTTTTT
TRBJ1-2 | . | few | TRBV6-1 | CASSPPRQLYGYTF | TGTGCCAGCAGTCCTCCCAGACAGCTCTATGGCTACACCTTC
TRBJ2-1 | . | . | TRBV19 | CASSSQGPGGNEQFF | TGTGCCAGTAGTTCACAGGGTCCCGGTGGCAATGAGCAGTTCTTC
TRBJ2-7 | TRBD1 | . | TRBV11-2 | CASSFPGTGQYF | TGTGCCAGCAGCTTTCCCGGGACAGGGCAGTACTTC
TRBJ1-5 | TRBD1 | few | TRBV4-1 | CASSQDRQGGKHF | TGCGCCAGCAGCCAAGATAGGCAGGGGGGAAAGCATTTT
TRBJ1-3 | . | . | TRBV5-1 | CASSPLGGASGNTIYF | TGCGCCAGCAGCCCACTGGGGGGGGCCTCTGGAAACACCATATATTTT
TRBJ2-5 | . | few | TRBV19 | CASSNVGVLQETQYF | TGTGCCAGTAGTAATGTCGGGGTTCTTCAGGAGACCCAGTACTTC
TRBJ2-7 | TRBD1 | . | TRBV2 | CASSWDRVNEQYF | TGTGCCAGCAGTTGGGACAGGGTCAACGAGCAGTACTTC
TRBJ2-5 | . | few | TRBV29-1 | CSGGRGQQETQYF | TGCAGCGGGGGACGTGGACAGCAAGAGACCCAGTACTTC
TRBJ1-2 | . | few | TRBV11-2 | CASSLRSSDYTF | TGTGCCAGCAGCTTAAGATCTAGTGACTACACCTTC